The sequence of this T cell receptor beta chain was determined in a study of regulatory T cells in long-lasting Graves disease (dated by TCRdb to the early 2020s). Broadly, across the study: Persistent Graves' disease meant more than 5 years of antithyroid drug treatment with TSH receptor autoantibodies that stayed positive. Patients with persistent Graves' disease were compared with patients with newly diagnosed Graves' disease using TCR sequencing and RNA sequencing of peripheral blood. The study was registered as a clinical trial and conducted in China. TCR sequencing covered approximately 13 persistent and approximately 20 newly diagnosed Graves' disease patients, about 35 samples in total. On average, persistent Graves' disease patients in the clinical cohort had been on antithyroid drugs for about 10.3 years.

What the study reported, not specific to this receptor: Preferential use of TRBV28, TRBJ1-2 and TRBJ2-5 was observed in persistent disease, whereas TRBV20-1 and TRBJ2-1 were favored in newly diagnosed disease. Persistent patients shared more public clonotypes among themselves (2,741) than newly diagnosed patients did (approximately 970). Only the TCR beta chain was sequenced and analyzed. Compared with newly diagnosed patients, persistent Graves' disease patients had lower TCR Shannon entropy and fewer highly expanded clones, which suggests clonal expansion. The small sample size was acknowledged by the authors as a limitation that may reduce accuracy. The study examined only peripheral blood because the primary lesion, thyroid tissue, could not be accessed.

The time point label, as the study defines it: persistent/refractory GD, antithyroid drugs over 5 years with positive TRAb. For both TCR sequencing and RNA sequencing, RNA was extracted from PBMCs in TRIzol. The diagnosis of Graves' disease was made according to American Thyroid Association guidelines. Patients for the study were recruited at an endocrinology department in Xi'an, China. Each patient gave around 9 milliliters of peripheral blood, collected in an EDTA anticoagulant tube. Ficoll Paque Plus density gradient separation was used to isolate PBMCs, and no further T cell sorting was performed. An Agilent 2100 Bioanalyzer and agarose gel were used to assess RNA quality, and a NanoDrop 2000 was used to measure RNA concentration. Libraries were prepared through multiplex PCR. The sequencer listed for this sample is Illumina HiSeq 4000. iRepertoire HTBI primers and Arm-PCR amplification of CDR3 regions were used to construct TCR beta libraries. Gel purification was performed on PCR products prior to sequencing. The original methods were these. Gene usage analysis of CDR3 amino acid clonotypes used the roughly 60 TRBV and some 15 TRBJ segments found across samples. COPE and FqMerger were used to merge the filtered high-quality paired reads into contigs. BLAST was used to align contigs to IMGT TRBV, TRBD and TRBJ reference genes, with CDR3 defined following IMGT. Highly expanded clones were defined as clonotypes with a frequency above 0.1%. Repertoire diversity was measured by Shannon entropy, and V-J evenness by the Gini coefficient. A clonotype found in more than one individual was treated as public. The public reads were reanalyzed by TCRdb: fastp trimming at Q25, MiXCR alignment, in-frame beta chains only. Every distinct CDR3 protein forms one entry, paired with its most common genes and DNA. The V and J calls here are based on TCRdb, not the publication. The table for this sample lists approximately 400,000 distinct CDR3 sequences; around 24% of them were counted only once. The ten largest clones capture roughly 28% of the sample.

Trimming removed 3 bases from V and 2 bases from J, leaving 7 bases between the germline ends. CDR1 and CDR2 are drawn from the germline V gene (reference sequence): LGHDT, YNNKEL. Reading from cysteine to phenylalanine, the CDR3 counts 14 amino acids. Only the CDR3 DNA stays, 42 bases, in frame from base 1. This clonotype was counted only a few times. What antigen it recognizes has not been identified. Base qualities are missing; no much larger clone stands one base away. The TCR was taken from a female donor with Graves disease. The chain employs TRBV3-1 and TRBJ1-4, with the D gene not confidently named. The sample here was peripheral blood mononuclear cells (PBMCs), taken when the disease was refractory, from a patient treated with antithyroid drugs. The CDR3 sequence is CASSQTETNEKLFF. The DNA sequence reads TGTGCCAGCAGCCAGACCGAGACTAATGAAAAACTGTTTTTT.